This T cell receptor (beta chain) was sequenced for a study of shared clonotypes between healthy human individuals. Repertoires were generated with immunoSEQ multiplex PCR, while TCRdb's copy carries only in-frame clones and drops some. The data contain about 710,000 clones, more than 70% of them singletons. V shed 2 bases and J 7 bases; nucleotides not matched to a gene: 4. Germline V gene data show CDR1 as SGHRS and CDR2 as YFSETQ. The CDR3 contains 16 residues. The sample consisted of memory CD4+ T cells sorted from blood. As to subset: CD45RA-negative fraction. The clonotype was recovered from a woman aged 25 to 39 in good health. This rearrangement joins TRBV5-1 to TRBJ2-1; 15 nucleotides agree with TRBD2. In DNA form, the CDR3 reads TGCGCCAGCAGCTTTGGACTAGCGGGAGGGCAGAATGAGCAGTTCTTC. Encoded protein: CASSFGLAGGQNEQFF.